This section outlines one T cell receptor beta chain sequence together with its context. Its antigen is unidentified. This entry is derived from a study of T-cell reconstitution after alpha-beta-depleted transplantation in children. Germline values: CDR1 DFQATT, CDR2 SNEGSKA (reference sequence). V shed 5 bases, J shed 5 bases, and the junction held 13 bases outside the gene matches. There are 15 residues in the CDR3. Study results and caveats: Alpha-beta T cells about two months after transplant reportedly derived from several hundred expanded graft clones. Newly generated T cells supplied most T-cell counts and diversity one year post-transplant. Elevated TCRbeta diversity at day 60 was traced, in some patients, to surviving recipient T cells and thymic progenitors.

Unique molecular identifiers tagged the TCRbeta library. MiXCR, run by TCRdb on the PCR reads, gives a single entry per CDR3 protein. The profile covers over 400,000 distinct CDR3 sequences, with over 40% appearing a single time and approximately 30% taken by the ten largest. This chain links TRBV20-1 with TRBJ2-3; 7 nucleotides agree with TRBD2. Sample: PBMCs, taken before TCRalphabeta/CD19-depleted stem cell transplant. The clonotype comes from a girl under 10 years old with aplastic anemia, due to receive a stem cell transplant. The DNA of the CDR3 is TGCAGTGCTGTAGACCGGGGGGTGGTAGGAGATACGCAGTATTTT. Its protein is CSAVDRGVVGDTQYF.